This T cell receptor beta chain was recorded in a study of T-cell memory formation after mild COVID-19 (TCRdb year 2021). For the study in its entirety: TCR sequence clusters from the two donors were largely donor specific. T-cell clones expanding and contracting after mild COVID-19 in a couple of donors were tracked by longitudinal TCRalpha and TCRbeta repertoire sequencing. The cohort comprised two young, previously healthy adult volunteers, one female and one male. The study at large found these results: Clones contracting from day 15 to 85 had balanced CD4/CD8 phenotypes, while a second wave expanding from day 15 to 37 was biased towards CD4+. Only a couple of mild cases were covered by the study, and larger cohorts that include severe cases with pre-infection samples were considered necessary. SARS-CoV-2 specificity was not confirmed for the second-wave clones peaking on day 37. Contracting CD4+ clones turned up mainly in the CM and EM memory subsets, whereas EMRA was where CD8+ clones were enriched. Some responding clones were found in pre-infection memory, which suggests that pre-existing cross-reactive memory T cells took part in the SARS-CoV-2 response.

Data came from an Illumina NovaSeq 6000. TCRalpha and TCRbeta cDNA libraries were built by 5'RACE with constant-segment primers, adding sample barcodes and unique molecular identifiers. RNA was extracted from every sample with Trizol reagent. The libraries were amplified in two PCR steps, and the second step added a second sample barcode and Illumina TruSeq adapters. The libraries were sequenced on an Illumina NovaSeq using 2 x 150 bp paired-end reads. The authors processed their data as follows. The reads were demultiplexed and collapsed into UMI-guided consensus sequences using migec v1.2.7. Using mixcr v2.1.11, the UMI consensuses were aligned to TRA and TRB V and J templates and assembled into clonotypes. A clonotype was counted as expanded or contracted only when both edgeR and NoisET called the clonotype significant, with the noise models trained on biological replicates. For edgeR calls, the thresholds were a false discovery rate-adjusted p below 0.01 and a log2 fold-change of 1. As an exploratory analysis of dynamics, PCA with hierarchical clustering was applied to max-normalized trajectories of the 1000 most abundant clonotypes. Each responding clone was given a CD4 or CD8 phenotype based on the CD4+ and CD8+ repertoires, which had been sequenced separately. TCRdb ran its own pipeline on the public reads, namely fastp trimming at Q25 and MiXCR clone calling, and kept in-frame beta chains. Records with the same CDR3 protein are collapsed into one entry carrying the most frequent genes and DNA. Here the V and J calls rest on TCRdb's processing, not on the authors' analysis. A total of some 210,000 distinct CDR3 sequences appear in this sample, roughly 18% of them only once. The top ten clones comprise roughly 2.6% of the sample.

Ficoll-Paque density gradient centrifugation was the method used to isolate PBMCs. Regarding this clonotype: It has no known antigen specificity. Base qualities are missing; no much larger clone stands one base away.

The cysteine opens and the phenylalanine closes a CDR3 of 14 amino acids. Kept here is only the CDR3 DNA, which spans 42 bases and is read in frame from base 1. Cut back by 5 bases and 0 bases, the V and J ends lie 7 bases apart. This sequence was found in an adult woman who had mild COVID-19 (a few samples of this study predate the infection). The sample titles of this study are shuffled in the database, so cell type and time point are left out; the donor was told from shared clones. Specimen: PBMCs or a T cell subset sorted from them (not recorded which). The V and J segments used are TRBV12-3 or TRBV12-4 and TRBJ1-4, with TRBD1 as a weak D call on 6 bases. The CDR3 protein is CASSRTATNEKLFF. The DNA sequence reads TGTGCCAGCAGTCGGACAGCAACTAATGAAAAACTGTTTTTT.